This T cell receptor (beta chain) was documented in a study of control samples from healthy donors and cancer patients. Germline loops: CDR1 SGHRS, CDR2 YFSETQ. V shed 4 bases, J shed 0 bases, and the junction held 16 bases outside the gene matches. The CDR3 loop spans 19 amino acids. Repertoires were generated with immunoSEQ multiplex PCR, while TCRdb's copy carries only in-frame clones and drops some. Of 84,000 or so clones in the sample, 65% to 90% are singletons; the top ten hold 11%. This clonotype originated in a man in his 60s with head and neck cancer. V gene TRBV5-1 combines with J gene TRBJ2-7, with TRBD2 matching 10 bases. Input material: PBMCs. The CDR3 nucleotides are TGCGCCAGCAGCCTAGGGTATTCGACTAGCGGGTCTAGCTCCTACGAGCAGTACTTC. Its protein is CASSLGYSTSGSSSYEQYF.